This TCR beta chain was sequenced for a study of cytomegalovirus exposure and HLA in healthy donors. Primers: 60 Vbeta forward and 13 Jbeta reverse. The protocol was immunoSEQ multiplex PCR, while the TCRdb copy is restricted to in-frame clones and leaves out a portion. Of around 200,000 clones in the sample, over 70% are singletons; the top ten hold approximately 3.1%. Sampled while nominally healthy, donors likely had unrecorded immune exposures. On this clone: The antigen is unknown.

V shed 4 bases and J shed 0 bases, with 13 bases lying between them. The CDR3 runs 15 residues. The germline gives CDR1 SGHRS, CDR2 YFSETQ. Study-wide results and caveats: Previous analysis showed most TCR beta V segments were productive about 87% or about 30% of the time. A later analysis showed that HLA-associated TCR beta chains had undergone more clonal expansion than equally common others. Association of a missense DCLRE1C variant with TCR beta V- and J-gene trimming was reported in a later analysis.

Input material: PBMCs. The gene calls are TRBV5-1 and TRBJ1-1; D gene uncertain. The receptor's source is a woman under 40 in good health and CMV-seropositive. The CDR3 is CASSLPRDMNTEAFF. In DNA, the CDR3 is TGCGCCAGCAGCCTCCCGCGCGATATGAACACTGAAGCTTTCTTT.